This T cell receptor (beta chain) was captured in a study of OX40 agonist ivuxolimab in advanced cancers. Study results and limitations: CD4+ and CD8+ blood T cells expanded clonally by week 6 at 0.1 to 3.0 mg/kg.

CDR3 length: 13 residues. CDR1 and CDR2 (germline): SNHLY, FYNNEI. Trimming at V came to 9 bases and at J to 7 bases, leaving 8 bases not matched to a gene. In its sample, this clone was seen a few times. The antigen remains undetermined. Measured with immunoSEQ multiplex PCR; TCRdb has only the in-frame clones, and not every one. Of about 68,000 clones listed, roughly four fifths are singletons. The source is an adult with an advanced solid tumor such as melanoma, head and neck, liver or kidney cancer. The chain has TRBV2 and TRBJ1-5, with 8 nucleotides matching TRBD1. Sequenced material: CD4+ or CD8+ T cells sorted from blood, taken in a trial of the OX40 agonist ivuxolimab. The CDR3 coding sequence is TGTGCCAGTGACGACAGGGGCGGACAGCCCCAGCATTTT. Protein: CASDDRGGQPQHF.